Below, 26 T cell receptor beta chains from the same sample are listed, as sequenced in a study of OX40 agonist ivuxolimab in advanced cancers. The protocol was immunoSEQ multiplex PCR, while the TCRdb copy is restricted to in-frame clones and leaves out a portion. The sample has over 55,000 clones; around 94% are singletons. The sample was CD4+ or CD8+ T cells sorted from blood, taken in a trial of the OX40 agonist ivuxolimab. Receptors originate from an adult with an advanced solid tumor such as melanoma, head and neck, liver or kidney cancer.

The V and J genes are TRBV19 and TRBJ2-7, with TRBD1 matching 11 bases. CDR3 size: 15 residues. In germline, CDR1 is LNHDA, CDR2 SQIVND (reference sequence). V trimming: 6 bases; J trimming: 1 base; junction bases outside the gene matches: 5. The CDR3 sequence: CASSPGTGGSYEQYF. Written as DNA, the CDR3 is TGTGCCAGTAGCCCCGGGACAGGGGGGTCCTACGAGCAGTACTTC.

The rearrangement links TRBV9 to TRBJ1-3; D may be TRBD1 (5 bases). The ends were cut back, 1 base at V and 2 bases at J, with 13 bases in the middle. Per germline, CDR1 SGDLS and CDR2 YYNGEE. The CDR3 is made up of 16 amino acids. CDR3 sequence (DNA): TGTGCCAGCAGCGTAAAGCCAGGGAGAACTGGAAACACCATATATTTT. Encoded protein: CASSVKPGRTGNTIYF.

The CDR3 protein is CASSYKGRNTGELFF. CDR3 DNA: TGTGCCAGCAGTTATAAGGGGAGAAACACCGGGGAGCTGTTTTTT. V gene TRBV6-5 combines with J gene TRBJ2-2; tentatively, D is TRBD1 or TRBD2 (5 bases each). CDR3 length: 15 residues. V lost 3 bases and J 2 bases, leaving 10 bases between the germline ends. Germline V gene lookup returns CDR1 MNHEY and CDR2 SVGAGI.

The rearrangement links TRBV6-5 to TRBJ1-2; TRBD1 is a possible D gene (5 bases). Per germline, CDR1 MNHEY and CDR2 SVGAGI. This CDR3 has 15 residues. The ends were cut back, 5 bases at V and 0 bases at J, with 13 bases in the middle. The CDR3 sequence is CASSAGTEANYGYTF. CDR3 DNA: TGTGCCAGCAGTGCCGGGACGGAAGCTAACTATGGCTACACCTTC.

This rearrangement joins TRBV4-1 to TRBJ2-7; 8 bases map to TRBD2. V trimming: 0 bases; J trimming: 3 bases; junction bases outside the gene matches: 7. This CDR3 is built from 16 residues. Germline V gene lookup returns CDR1 MGHRA and CDR2 YSYEKL. CDR3 region: CASSQEGAGALYEQYF. The CDR3 DNA reads TGCGCCAGCAGCCAAGAGGGAGCGGGAGCTCTCTACGAGCAGTACTTC.

This chain links TRBV4-3 with TRBJ2-5; weak D call: TRBD1 (6 bases). V was trimmed by 1 base and J by 5 bases, leaving 14 bases between them. The CDR3 is 15 amino acids. In germline, CDR1 is LGHNA, CDR2 YSLEER. The CDR3 nucleotides read TGCGCCAGCAGCCAAGGGACAGCCAAGAGGGAGACCCAGTACTTC. Amino acids: CASSQGTAKRETQYF.

The chain recombines TRBV7-9 with TRBJ2-1, with D perhaps TRBD2 (6 bases). Germline loops: CDR1 SEHNR, CDR2 FQNEAQ (reference sequence). This CDR3 contains 13 residues. V gave up 1 base and J gave up 10 bases, with 11 bases separating them. The CDR3 sequence: CASSLVSGREQFF. The CDR3 region has the DNA TGTGCCAGCAGCTTAGTTTCAGGGAGGGAGCAGTTCTTC.

The chain recombines TRBV19 with TRBJ1-1; no firm D call. V lost 5 bases and J 4 bases, leaving 17 bases between the germline ends. CDR3 length: 15 amino acids. Germline CDR1 reads LNHDA; CDR2 reads SQIVND (reference sequence). The DNA of the CDR3 is TGTGCCAGTAGTCCCCGGCGGGGTTCGGGCACTGAAGCTTTCTTT. Translation: CASSPRRGSGTEAFF.

The gene calls are TRBV25-1 and TRBJ2-4; 7 bases are a match to TRBD2. The germline V gene has CDR1 MGHDK and CDR2 SYGVNS. This CDR3 has 15 amino acids. The V gene end was trimmed by 9 bases and the J gene end by 3 bases; junction bases not matched to a gene: 11. The CDR3 region is CAREGGDYCKNIQYF. In DNA, the CDR3 is TGTGCCAGGGAGGGCGGGGACTATTGCAAAAACATTCAGTACTTC.

The chain combines TRBV29-1 with TRBJ1-1; the match to TRBD1 covers 7 bases. Germline CDR1 SQVTM, CDR2 ANQGSEA. The CDR3 is 13 residues long. With V trimmed by 8 bases and J by 0 bases, 6 bases remained unmatched. CDR3 nucleotide sequence: TGCAGCACACCGGGACAGCTGAACACTGAAGCTTTCTTT. Translated: CSTPGQLNTEAFF.

J is TRBJ2-7 and V is TRBV5-1; TRBD1 matches at 11 bases. The CDR3 spans 15 residues. Germline trimming cut 2 bases from V and 2 bases from J; bases unmatched to any gene: 3. Germline assignment: CDR1 SGHRS and CDR2 YFSETQ. CDR3 bases: TGCGCCAGCAGCTTAGGGACAGGGGGAACCTACGAGCAGTACTTC. It is translated as CASSLGTGGTYEQYF.

V gene TRBV2 combines with J gene TRBJ2-7; TRBD2 aligns across 7 bases. This CDR3 comprises 16 residues. Trimming cost V 1 base and J 2 bases; bases outside gene matches: 8. Germline V gene sequence: CDR1 SNHLY, CDR2 FYNNEI. The DNA of the CDR3 is TGTGCCAGCAGTGAAGGCCTCGGGGGGATAACCTACGAGCAGTACTTC. It translates to CASSEGLGGITYEQYF.

This rearrangement joins TRBV4-3 to TRBJ2-7, with 7 bases matching TRBD1. Germline V CDR1 and CDR2: LGHNA, YSLEER. V trimming: 1 base; J trimming: 2 bases; junction bases outside the gene matches: 5. CDR3 length: 15 amino acids. CDR3: CASSQVGQRTYEQYF. Written as DNA, the CDR3 is TGCGCCAGCAGCCAAGTGGGACAGCGAACCTACGAGCAGTACTTC.

The rearrangement joins TRBV7-9 to TRBJ2-7; 9 nucleotides match TRBD1. This CDR3 has 14 residues. Germline V gene lookup returns CDR1 SEHNR and CDR2 FQNEAQ (reference sequence). V dropped 4 bases and J dropped 3; count of bases not matched to a gene: 4. This CDR3 reads CASSSGQGYYEQYF. The CDR3 DNA sequence: TGTGCCAGCAGCTCCGGACAGGGGTACTACGAGCAGTACTTC.

V usage is TRBV29-1 and J usage is TRBJ2-7; 9 bases are a match to TRBD1. Germline CDR1 is SQVTM and CDR2 is ANQGSEA. The CDR3 is 14 residues long. The ends lost 3 bases at V and 2 bases at J; junction bases unmatched: 5. CDR3 bases: TGCAGCGTTGAGGGGGGACAGGGCACCTACGAGCAGTACTTC. Amino acid sequence: CSVEGGQGTYEQYF.

This rearrangement joins TRBV7-9 to TRBJ2-7, with no clear D. The CDR3 sequence is 13 residues long. In germline, CDR1 is SEHNR, CDR2 FQNEAQ (reference sequence). V shed 1 base and J shed 3 bases, with 7 bases lying between them. The CDR3 bases are TGTGCCAGCAGCTTAGGGCAGATCTACGAGCAGTACTTC. Translation: CASSLGQIYEQYF.

The chain employs TRBV27 and TRBJ2-2; no clear D gene. The CDR3 covers 14 residues. V was pared by 7 bases and J by 5 bases, with 14 bases between. From germline, CDR1 is MNHEY and CDR2 SMNVEV (reference sequence). DNA for the CDR3: TGTGCCAGCACCGCCGGATCCGGGACCGGGGAGCTGTTTTTT. Translation gives CASTAGSGTGELFF.

The V gene is TRBV4-1, the J gene TRBJ1-1, with D possibly being TRBD1 (5 bases). V lost 3 bases and J lost 4, with 12 bases in between. Germline CDR1 reads MGHRA; CDR2 reads YSYEKL. The CDR3 loop spans 14 amino acids. The DNA for the CDR3 is TGCGCCAGCAGCCATCGGTCAGGGAGCACTGAAGCTTTCTTT. Protein sequence: CASSHRSGSTEAFF.

The chain recombines TRBV15 with TRBJ2-1; maybe TRBD2 (5 bases). The germline CDR1 and CDR2 sequences are LNHNV and YYDKDF (reference sequence). The CDR3 spans 15 residues. V was pared by 0 bases and J by 9 bases, with 15 bases between. CDR3 nucleotides: TGTGCCACCAGCAGAGATCTTGCTCGGGGTGGTGAGCAGTTCTTC. Translating gives CATSRDLARGGEQFF.

This CDR3 is CASSYSDRADYGYTF. DNA for the CDR3: TGTGCCAGCAGTTACTCGGACAGGGCGGACTATGGCTACACCTTC. The J gene is TRBJ1-2, the V gene TRBV6-5, with 8 positions matching TRBD1. The V and J ends lost 0 bases and 3 bases, in that order; junction bases with no gene match: 3. This CDR3 is 15 amino acids long. Germline values: CDR1 MNHEY, CDR2 SVGAGI.

This clone has only one observation. V gene TRBV6-1 combines with J gene TRBJ1-1; no definite D call. In germline, CDR1 is MNHNS, CDR2 SASEGT. The CDR3 runs to 13 residues. V was shortened by 6 bases and J by 8 bases, with 16 bases between the two germline ends. CDR3 DNA sequence: TGTGCCAGCAGCCCAGAAACAATGCTCGAAGCTTTCTTT. This translates into CASSPETMLEAFF.

The gene calls are TRBV30 and TRBJ1-2; no clear D. This CDR3 contains 14 residues. Trimming took off 1 base at V and 4 bases at J, with 13 bases between the two ends. Germline V gene data show CDR1 as GTSNPN and CDR2 as SVGIG (reference sequence). CDR3 in amino acids: CAWSGRPKVYGYTF. Written as DNA, the CDR3 is TGTGCCTGGAGTGGCAGGCCAAAGGTCTATGGCTACACCTTC.

This chain uses TRBV9 with TRBJ1-6; TRBD1 is a possible D gene (5 bases). CDR1 SGDLS and CDR2 YYNGEE come from the germline V gene. V lost 3 bases, J lost 0 bases, and 16 bases lay in between. This CDR3 contains 18 residues. CDR3 DNA sequence: TGTGCCAGCAGCGAAGGTGCCATCGGGGGCTCCTATAATTCACCCCTCCACTTT. It encodes CASSEGAIGGSYNSPLHF.

The V call is TRBV15, the J call TRBJ1-1; D perhaps matches TRBD1 (5 bases). Germline V gives CDR1 LNHNV, CDR2 YYDKDF (reference sequence). Trimming removed 3 bases at V and 3 bases at J, with 8 bases between. The CDR3 has 13 amino acids. The CDR3 loop reads CATSRVGDTEAFF. CDR3 coding DNA: TGTGCCACCAGCAGGGTGGGGGACACTGAAGCTTTCTTT.

The chain links TRBV4-3 to TRBJ1-1, with D possibly being TRBD1 (5 bases). Trimming took off 0 bases at V and 3 bases at J, with 20 bases between the two ends. CDR1 and CDR2 from the germline V gene are LGHNA and YSLEER. The CDR3 has 18 amino acids. The CDR3 DNA reads as TGCGCCAGCAGCCAAGATCCTACAGGATCCAAAAAGGACACTGAAGCTTTCTTT. Amino acids: CASSQDPTGSKKDTEAFF.

The rearrangement links TRBV7-6 to TRBJ1-2, with D perhaps matching TRBD1 (5 bases). Per germline, CDR1 SGHVS and CDR2 FNYEAQ. This CDR3 has 17 residues. The ends were cut back, 4 bases at V and 4 bases at J, with 22 bases in the middle. This chain's CDR3 is CASSSMVGRMGPYGYTF. CDR3 DNA: TGTGCCAGCAGCTCAATGGTGGGCCGGATGGGGCCCTATGGCTACACCTTC.